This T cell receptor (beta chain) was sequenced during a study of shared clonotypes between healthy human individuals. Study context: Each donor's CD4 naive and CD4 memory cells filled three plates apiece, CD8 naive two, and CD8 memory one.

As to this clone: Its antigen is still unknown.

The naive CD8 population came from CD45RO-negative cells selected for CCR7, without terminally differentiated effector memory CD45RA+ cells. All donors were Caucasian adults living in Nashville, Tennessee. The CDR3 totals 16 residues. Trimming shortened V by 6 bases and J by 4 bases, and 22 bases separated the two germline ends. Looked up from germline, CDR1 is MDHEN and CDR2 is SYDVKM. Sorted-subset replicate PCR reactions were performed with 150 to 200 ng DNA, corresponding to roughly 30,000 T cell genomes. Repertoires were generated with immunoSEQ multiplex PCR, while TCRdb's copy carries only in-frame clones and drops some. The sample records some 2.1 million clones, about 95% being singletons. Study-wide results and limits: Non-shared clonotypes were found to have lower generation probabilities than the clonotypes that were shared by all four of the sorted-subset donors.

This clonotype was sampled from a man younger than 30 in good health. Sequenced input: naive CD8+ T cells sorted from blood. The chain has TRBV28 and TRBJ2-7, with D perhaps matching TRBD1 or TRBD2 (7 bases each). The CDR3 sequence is CASRGWGGGEGYEQYF. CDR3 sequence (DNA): TGTGCCAGCAGGGGATGGGGAGGGGGCGAAGGGTACGAGCAGTACTTC.